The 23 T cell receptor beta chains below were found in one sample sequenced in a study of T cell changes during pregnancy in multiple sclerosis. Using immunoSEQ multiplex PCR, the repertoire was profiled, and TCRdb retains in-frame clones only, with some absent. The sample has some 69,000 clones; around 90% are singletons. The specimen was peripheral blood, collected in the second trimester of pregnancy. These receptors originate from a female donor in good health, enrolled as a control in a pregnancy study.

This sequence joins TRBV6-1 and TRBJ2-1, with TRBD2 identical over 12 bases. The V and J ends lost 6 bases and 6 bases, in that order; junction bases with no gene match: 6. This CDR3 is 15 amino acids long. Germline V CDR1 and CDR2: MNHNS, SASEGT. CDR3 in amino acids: CASSPSGGAINEQFF. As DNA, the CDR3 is TGTGCCAGCAGCCCTAGCGGGGGGGCCATCAATGAGCAGTTCTTC.

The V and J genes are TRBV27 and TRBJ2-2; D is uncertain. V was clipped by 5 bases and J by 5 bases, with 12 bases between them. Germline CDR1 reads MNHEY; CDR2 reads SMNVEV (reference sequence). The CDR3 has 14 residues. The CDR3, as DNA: TGTGCCAGCAGTCATAGAGTTATGACCGGGGAGCTGTTTTTT. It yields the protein CASSHRVMTGELFF.

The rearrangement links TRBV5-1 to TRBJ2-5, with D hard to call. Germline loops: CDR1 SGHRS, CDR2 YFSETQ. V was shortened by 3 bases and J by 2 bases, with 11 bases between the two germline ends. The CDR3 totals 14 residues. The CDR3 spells CASSSRGVQETQYF. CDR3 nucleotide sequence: TGCGCCAGCAGCTCCAGAGGTGTGCAAGAGACCCAGTACTTC.

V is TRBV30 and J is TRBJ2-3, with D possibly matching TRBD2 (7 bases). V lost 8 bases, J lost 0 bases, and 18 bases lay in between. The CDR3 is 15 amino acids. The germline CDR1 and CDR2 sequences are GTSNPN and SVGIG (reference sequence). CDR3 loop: CALGGGGSSTDTQYF. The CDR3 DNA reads TGTGCCCTCGGAGGGGGGGGTTCTAGCACAGATACGCAGTATTTT.

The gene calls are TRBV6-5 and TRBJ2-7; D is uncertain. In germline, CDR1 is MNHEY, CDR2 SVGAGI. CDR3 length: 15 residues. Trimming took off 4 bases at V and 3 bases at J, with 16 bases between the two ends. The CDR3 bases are TGTGCCAGCAGTTTCGGGTCAGATCTATTCTACGAGCAGTACTTC. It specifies CASSFGSDLFYEQYF.

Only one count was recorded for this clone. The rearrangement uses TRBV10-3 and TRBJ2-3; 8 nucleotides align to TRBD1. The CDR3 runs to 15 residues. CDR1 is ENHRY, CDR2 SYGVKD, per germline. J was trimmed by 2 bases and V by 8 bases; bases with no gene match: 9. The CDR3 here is CAIAGGTLYTDTQYF. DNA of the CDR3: TGTGCCATCGCAGGGGGCACCCTCTACACAGATACGCAGTATTTT.

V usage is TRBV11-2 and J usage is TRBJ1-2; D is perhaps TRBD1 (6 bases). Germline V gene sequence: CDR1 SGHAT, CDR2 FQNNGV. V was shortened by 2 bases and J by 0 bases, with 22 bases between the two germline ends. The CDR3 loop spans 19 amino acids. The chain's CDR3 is CASSLRGRGQPLTNYGYTF. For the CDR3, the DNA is TGTGCCAGCAGCTTACGGGGTCGAGGACAGCCCCTGACTAACTATGGCTACACCTTC.

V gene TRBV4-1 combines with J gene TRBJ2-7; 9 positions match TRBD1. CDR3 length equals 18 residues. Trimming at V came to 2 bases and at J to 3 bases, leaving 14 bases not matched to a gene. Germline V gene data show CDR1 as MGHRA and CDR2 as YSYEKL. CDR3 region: CASSQLGEKQGAIYEQYF. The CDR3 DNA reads TGCGCCAGCAGCCAATTAGGCGAAAAACAGGGGGCTATCTACGAGCAGTACTTC.

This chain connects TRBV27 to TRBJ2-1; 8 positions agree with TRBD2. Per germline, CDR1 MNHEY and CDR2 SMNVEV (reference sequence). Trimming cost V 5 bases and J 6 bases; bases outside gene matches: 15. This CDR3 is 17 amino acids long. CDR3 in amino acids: CASSQIVGLAGSNEQFF. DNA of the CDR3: TGTGCCAGCAGTCAAATTGTCGGGCTAGCGGGTAGCAATGAGCAGTTCTTC.

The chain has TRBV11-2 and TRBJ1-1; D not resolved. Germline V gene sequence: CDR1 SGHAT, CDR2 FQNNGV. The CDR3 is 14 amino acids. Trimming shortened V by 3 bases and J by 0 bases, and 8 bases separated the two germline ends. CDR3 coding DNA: TGTGCCAGCAGCTTTCTAGGTGTGAACACTGAAGCTTTCTTT. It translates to CASSFLGVNTEAFF.

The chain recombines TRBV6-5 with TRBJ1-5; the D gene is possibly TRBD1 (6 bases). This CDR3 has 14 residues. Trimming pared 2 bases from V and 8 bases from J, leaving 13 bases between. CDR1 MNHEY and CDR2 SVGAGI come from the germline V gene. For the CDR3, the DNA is TGTGCCAGCAGTTACATCGGGGGGCAAGAGCCCCAGCATTTT. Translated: CASSYIGGQEPQHF.

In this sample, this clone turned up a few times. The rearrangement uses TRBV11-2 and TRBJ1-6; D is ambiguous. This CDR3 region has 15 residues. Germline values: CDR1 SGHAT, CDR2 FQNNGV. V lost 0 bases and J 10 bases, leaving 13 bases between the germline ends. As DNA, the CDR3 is TGTGCCAGCAGCTTAGAGGTCGGAGGTGGCTCACCCCTCCACTTT. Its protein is CASSLEVGGGSPLHF.

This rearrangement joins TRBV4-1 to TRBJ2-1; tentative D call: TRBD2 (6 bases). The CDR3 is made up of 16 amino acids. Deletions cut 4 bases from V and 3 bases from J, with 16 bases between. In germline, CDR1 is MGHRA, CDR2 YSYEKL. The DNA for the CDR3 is TGCGCCAGCAGCCCTACGGGACTCACTCACTACAATGAGCAGTTCTTC. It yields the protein CASSPTGLTHYNEQFF.

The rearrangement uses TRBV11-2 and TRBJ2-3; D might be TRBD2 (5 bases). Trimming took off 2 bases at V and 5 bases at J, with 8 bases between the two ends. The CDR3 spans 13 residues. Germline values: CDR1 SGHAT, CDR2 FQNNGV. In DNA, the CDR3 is TGTGCCAGCAGCTTACTAGCCCTAGATACGCAGTATTTT. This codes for CASSLLALDTQYF. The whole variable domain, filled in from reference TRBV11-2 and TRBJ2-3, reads EAGVAQSPRYKIIEKRQSVAFWCNPISGHATLYWYQQILGQGPKLLIQFQNNGVVDDSQLPKDRFSAERLKGVDSTLKIQPAKLEDSAVYLCASSLLALDTQYFGPGTRLTVL.

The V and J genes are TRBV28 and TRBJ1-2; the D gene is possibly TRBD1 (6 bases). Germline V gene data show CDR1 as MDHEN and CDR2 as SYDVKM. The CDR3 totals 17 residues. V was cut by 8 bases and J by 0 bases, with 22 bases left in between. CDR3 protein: CASYKPRTDTPNYGYTF. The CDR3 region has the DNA TGTGCCAGCTACAAACCCCGGACAGATACCCCTAACTATGGCTACACCTTC.

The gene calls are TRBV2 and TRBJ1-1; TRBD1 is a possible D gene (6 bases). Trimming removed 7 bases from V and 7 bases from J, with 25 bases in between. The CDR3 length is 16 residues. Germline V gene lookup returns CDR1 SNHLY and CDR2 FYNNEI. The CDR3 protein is CASTKLLGGANNEAFF. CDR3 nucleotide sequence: TGTGCCAGCACTAAACTATTGGGGGGGGCGAATAATGAAGCTTTCTTT.

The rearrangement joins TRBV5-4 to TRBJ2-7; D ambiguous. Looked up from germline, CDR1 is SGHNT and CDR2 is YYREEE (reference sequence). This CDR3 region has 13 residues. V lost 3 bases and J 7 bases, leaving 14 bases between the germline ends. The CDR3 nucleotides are TGTGCCAGCAGCTCCCTCGTATCAGGAGAGCAGTACTTC. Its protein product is CASSSLVSGEQYF.

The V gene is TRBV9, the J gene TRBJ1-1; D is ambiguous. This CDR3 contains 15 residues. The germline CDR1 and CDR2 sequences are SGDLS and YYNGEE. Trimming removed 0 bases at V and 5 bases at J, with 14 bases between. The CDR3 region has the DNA TGTGCCAGCAGCGTAGAGCCAGTGCCGGGAACTGAAGCTTTCTTT. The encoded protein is CASSVEPVPGTEAFF.

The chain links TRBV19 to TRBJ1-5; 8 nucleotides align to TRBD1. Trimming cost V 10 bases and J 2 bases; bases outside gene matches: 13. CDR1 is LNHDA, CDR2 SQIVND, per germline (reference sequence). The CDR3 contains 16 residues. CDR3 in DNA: TGTGCCACACTTCGGACAGGGAGGATGGGCAATCAGCCCCAGCATTTT. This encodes CATLRTGRMGNQPQHF.

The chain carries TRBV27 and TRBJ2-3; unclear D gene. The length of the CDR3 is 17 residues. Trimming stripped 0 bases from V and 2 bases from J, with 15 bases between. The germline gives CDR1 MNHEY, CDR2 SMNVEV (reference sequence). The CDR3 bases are TGTGCCAGCAGTTTATCAGTTCGGAGATCGCTCACAGATACGCAGTATTTT. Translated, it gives CASSLSVRRSLTDTQYF.

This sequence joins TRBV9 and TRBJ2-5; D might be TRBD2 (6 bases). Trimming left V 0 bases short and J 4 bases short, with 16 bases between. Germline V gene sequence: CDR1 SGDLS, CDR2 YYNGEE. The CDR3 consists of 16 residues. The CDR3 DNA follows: TGTGCCAGCAGCGTAGAAGGTAGCGGTTTCTTAGAGACCCAGTACTTC. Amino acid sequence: CASSVEGSGFLETQYF.

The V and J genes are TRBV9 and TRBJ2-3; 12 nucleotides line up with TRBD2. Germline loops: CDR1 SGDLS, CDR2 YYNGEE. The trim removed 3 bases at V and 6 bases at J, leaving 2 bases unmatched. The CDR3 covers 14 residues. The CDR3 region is CASSELAGGDTQYF. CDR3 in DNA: TGTGCCAGCAGCGAACTAGCGGGGGGCGATACGCAGTATTTT.

The chain's CDR3 is CASSLSGTSGRGEQFF. The CDR3 DNA sequence: TGTGCCAGCAGCCTCTCCGGGACTAGCGGGAGGGGTGAGCAGTTCTTC. This chain links TRBV7-2 with TRBJ2-1; 16 bases are shared with TRBD2. With V trimmed by 5 bases and J by 9 bases, 7 bases remained unmatched. Germline CDR1 reads SGHTA; CDR2 reads FQGNSA. The length of the CDR3 is 16 residues.